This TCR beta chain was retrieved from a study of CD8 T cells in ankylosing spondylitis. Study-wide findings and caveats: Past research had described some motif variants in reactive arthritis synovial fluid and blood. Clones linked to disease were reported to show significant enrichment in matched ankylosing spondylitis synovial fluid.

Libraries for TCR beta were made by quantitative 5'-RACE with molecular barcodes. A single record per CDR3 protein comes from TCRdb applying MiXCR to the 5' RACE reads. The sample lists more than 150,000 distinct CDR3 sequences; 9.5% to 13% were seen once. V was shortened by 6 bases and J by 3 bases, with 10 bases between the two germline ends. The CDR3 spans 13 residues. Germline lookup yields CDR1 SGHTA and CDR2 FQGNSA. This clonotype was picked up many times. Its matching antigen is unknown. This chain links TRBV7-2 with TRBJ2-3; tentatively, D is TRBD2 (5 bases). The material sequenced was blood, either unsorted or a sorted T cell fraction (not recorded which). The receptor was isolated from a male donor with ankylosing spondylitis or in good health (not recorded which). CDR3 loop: CASSLDFTDTQYF. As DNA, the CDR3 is TGTGCCAGCAGTTTGGACTTTACAGATACGCAGTATTTT.